The next 16 T cell receptor beta chains were all read from a single sample in a study of vaccination and CD4 T cells after COVID-19 (dated by TCRdb to the early 2020s). Their target antigens are unknown. The treatment or condition label on this specimen signifies: approximately 10-day PBMC culture with coronavirus spike peptide pools or control peptides (ViraFEST assay). Receptor amplification or capture employed PCR. The reads were generated on an Illumina iSeq 100. At the Johns Hopkins FTIC core, DNA from the cultured CD4+ T cells underwent TCR sequencing with the Oncomine TCR Beta short-read assay. TCRdb ran its own pipeline on the public reads, namely fastp trimming at Q25 and MiXCR clone calling, and kept in-frame beta chains. Rows are combined by CDR3 protein, so each entry shows the most common genes and DNA. The sample table records roughly 15,000 distinct CDR3 sequences; approximately 52% of these occur just once. The ten largest clones take up less than 7.5% of the sample.

Sequenced: CD4+ T cells from blood, cultured in vitro. These receptors were collected from a human donor who had recovered from COVID-19.

The V and J genes are TRBV6-5 and TRBJ2-7; D uncertain. Germline V lookup: CDR1 MNHEY, CDR2 SVGAGI. The CDR3 runs 13 residues. Trimming stripped 3 bases from V and 3 bases from J, with 9 bases between. This CDR3 reads CASSYGSRYEQYF. The CDR3, as DNA: TGTGCCAGCAGTTATGGATCCCGCTACGAGCAGTACTTC.

The chain combines TRBV7-2 with TRBJ2-5; 7 bases agree with TRBD1. The CDR3 runs 15 residues. Germline CDR1 and CDR2: SGHTA and FQGNSA. V trimming: 3 bases; J trimming: 2 bases; junction bases outside the gene matches: 6. The CDR3 bases are TGTGCCAGCAGCTTTGCCGGGACAGCACAAGAGACCCAGTACTTC. Its protein product is CASSFAGTAQETQYF.

The gene calls are TRBV7-8 and TRBJ1-1; 10 bases align to TRBD1. Germline CDR1 SGHVS, CDR2 FQNEAQ. CDR3 size: 16 residues. Losses at the gene ends were 5 bases for V and 4 bases for J; bases not matched to a gene: 10. The CDR3 coding sequence is TGTGCCAGCAGCAATAAAGCGAGACAGGGGGCCACTGAAGCTTTCTTT. Its protein is CASSNKARQGATEAFF.

V gene TRBV7-3 combines with J gene TRBJ2-3; weak D call: TRBD2 (7 bases). The germline V gene has CDR1 SGHTA and CDR2 FQGTGA. The V and J ends lost 5 bases and 2 bases respectively, with 20 bases between them. The CDR3 runs to 17 residues. The CDR3 protein is CASSLLGGGPFTDTQYF. CDR3 nucleotide sequence: TGTGCCAGCAGCCTTTTAGGGGGAGGGCCCTTCACAGATACGCAGTATTTT.

This chain uses TRBV20-1 with TRBJ1-6; D ambiguous. In germline, CDR1 is DFQATT, CDR2 SNEGSKA (reference sequence). Trimming pared 0 bases from V and 10 bases from J, leaving 7 bases between. The CDR3 totals 12 residues. For the CDR3, the DNA is TGCAGTGCTAGAGACGGGAGATCACCCCTCCACTTT. This codes for CSARDGRSPLHF.

This clonotype turned up a few times. This chain connects TRBV2 to TRBJ1-1; D is ambiguous. With 2 bases removed from V and 3 bases from J, the gap between germline ends came to 7 bases. The CDR3 consists of 13 residues. CDR1 and CDR2 from the germline V gene are SNHLY and FYNNEI. The CDR3 region is CASSESGYTEAFF. CDR3 sequence (DNA): TGTGCCAGCAGTGAATCGGGGTACACTGAAGCTTTCTTT.

The V and J genes are TRBV4-2 and TRBJ1-2; D ambiguous. The V gene lost 0 bases and the J gene lost 5 bases, with 13 bases spanning the gap. Germline CDR1 reads LGHNA; CDR2 reads YNFKEQ. The CDR3 runs 15 residues. The CDR3 DNA follows: TGTGCCAGCAGCCAAGATCCCGGACGGGAATATGGCTACACCTTC. Translated: CASSQDPGREYGYTF.

J is TRBJ1-1 and V is TRBV12-3 or TRBV12-4; 8 bases match TRBD1. The CDR3 runs 15 residues. V lost 5 bases and J lost 5; bases outside the gene matches: 10. In DNA form, the CDR3 reads TGTGCCAGCAGTCCGAACAGGGGGAAGCATACTGAAGCTTTCTTT. It yields the protein CASSPNRGKHTEAFF.

V gene TRBV6-2 or TRBV6-3 combines with J gene TRBJ2-3; 9 bases map to TRBD1. CDR3 length: 19 amino acids. Per germline, CDR1 MNHEY and CDR2 SVGEGT. V was clipped by 0 bases and J by 2 bases; unmatched bases: 12. The CDR3 region is CASSYSREPQGALTDTQYF. CDR3 nucleotides: TGTGCCAGCAGTTACTCAAGGGAGCCACAGGGGGCACTCACAGATACGCAGTATTTT.

There are a few counts of this clonotype. The chain combines TRBV6-1 with TRBJ2-7; TRBD1 aligns across 7 bases. The V segment lost 6 bases and the J segment 1 base; nucleotides outside the gene matches: 9. CDR1 and CDR2 (germline): MNHNS, SASEGT. The CDR3 is 15 amino acids. This CDR3 reads CASRSGTASSYEQYF. The CDR3 DNA sequence: TGTGCCAGCAGATCCGGGACAGCGAGTTCCTACGAGCAGTACTTC.

The chain links TRBV27 to TRBJ1-5; maybe TRBD1 (6 bases). Deletions cut 1 base from V and 4 bases from J, with 17 bases between. CDR3 size: 17 residues. Germline V gene data show CDR1 as MNHEY and CDR2 as SMNVEV (reference sequence). The CDR3 sequence: CASSLYPSGRGNQPQHF. CDR3 nucleotides: TGTGCCAGCAGTTTATACCCCTCGGGCAGGGGTAATCAGCCCCAGCATTTT.

In its sample, this clonotype was seen a few times. The gene calls are TRBV6-2 or TRBV6-3 and TRBJ1-5; 7 bases are shared with TRBD1. In germline, CDR1 is MNHEY, CDR2 SVGEGT. CDR3 length: 13 residues. V shed 7 bases, J shed 6 bases, and the junction held 6 bases outside the gene matches. CDR3 in DNA: TGTGCCAGCAAGGGGGCAGACGGTCAGCCCCAGCATTTT. This sequence encodes CASKGADGQPQHF.

This clonotype was detected only a few times. The V and J genes are TRBV21-1 and TRBJ2-7; TRBD2 is the table's D call, not checked against the DNA. TRBV21-1 is given as a pseudogene. The CDR3 has 17 amino acids. The CDR3 spells CASTGTSGPRDTYEQYF. CDR3 nucleotides: TGTGCCAGCACGGGGACTAGCGGGCCCCGAGACACCTACGAGCAGTACTTC.

This chain joins TRBV27 and TRBJ2-2; a weak D match, TRBD2 (7 bases). V shed 2 bases and J shed 4 bases, with 11 bases lying between them. There are 15 residues in the CDR3. Germline V lookup: CDR1 MNHEY, CDR2 SMNVEV (reference sequence). The CDR3 spells CASSLRGGGTGELFF. DNA of the CDR3: TGTGCCAGCAGTTTAAGGGGGGGAGGCACCGGGGAGCTGTTTTTT.

The chain recombines TRBV7-2 with TRBJ1-1; a weak D match, TRBD1 (5 bases). V dropped 4 bases and J dropped 0 bases, with 15 bases sitting between them. Per the germline V gene, CDR1 is SGHTA and CDR2 is FQGNSA. The CDR3 has 16 amino acids. This chain's CDR3 is CASSSRQTSLNTEAFF. The CDR3 bases are TGTGCCAGCAGCTCACGACAGACTAGCCTGAACACTGAAGCTTTCTTT.

The V call is TRBV6-2 or TRBV6-3, the J call TRBJ1-5; D may be TRBD1 (6 bases). The germline gives CDR1 MNHEY, CDR2 SVGEGT. The germline V and J ends were trimmed by 5 bases and 3 bases, with 17 bases remaining between them. The length of the CDR3 is 16 residues. The CDR3 is CASSADVPGANQPQHF. The CDR3 DNA reads as TGTGCCAGCAGTGCAGACGTTCCGGGGGCCAATCAGCCCCAGCATTTT.